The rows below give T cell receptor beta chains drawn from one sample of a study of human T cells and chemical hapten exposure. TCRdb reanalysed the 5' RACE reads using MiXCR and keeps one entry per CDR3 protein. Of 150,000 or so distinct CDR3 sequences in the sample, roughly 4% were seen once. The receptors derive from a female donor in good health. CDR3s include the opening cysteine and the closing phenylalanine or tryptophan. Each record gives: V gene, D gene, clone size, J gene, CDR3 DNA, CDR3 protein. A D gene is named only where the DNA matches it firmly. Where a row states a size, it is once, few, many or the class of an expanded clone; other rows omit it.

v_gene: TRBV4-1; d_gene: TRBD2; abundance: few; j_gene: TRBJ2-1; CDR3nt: TGCGCCAGCAGCAAACTAGCGGGGGGGCGTAATGAGCAGTTCTTC; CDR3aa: CASSKLAGGRNEQFF
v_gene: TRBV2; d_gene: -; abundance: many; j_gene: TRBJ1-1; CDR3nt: TGTGCCAGCAGTGCTGAAAGGGCAGGGCATGAAGCTTTCTTT; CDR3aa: CASSAERAGHEAFF
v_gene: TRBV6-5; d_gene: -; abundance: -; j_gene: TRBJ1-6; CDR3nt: TGTGCCAGCACCCGCGGGAAGGATTCACCCCTCCACTTT; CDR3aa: CASTRGKDSPLHF
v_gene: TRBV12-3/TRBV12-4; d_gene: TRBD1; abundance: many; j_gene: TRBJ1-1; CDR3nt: TGTGCCAGCAGTTTAGAAGACAGGGACTCGACTGAAGCTTTCTTT; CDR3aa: CASSLEDRDSTEAFF
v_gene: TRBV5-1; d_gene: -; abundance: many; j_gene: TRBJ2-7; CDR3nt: TGCGCCAGCAGCTCCCGTTCTCGGCAGTATGACAGCTACGAGCAGTACTTC; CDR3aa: CASSSRSRQYDSYEQYF
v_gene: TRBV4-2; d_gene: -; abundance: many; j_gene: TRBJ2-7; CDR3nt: TGTGCCAGCAGCCAAGGTCTCGGGGGGCCCTACGAGCAGTACTTC; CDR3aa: CASSQGLGGPYEQYF
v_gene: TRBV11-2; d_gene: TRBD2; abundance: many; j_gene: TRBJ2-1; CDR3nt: TGTGCCAGCAGCCCCTTCAGCGGGGGGGCAGGTTTGGAGCAGTTCTTC; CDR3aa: CASSPFSGGAGLEQFF
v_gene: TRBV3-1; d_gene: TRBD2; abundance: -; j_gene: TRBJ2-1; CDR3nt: TGTGCCAGCAGCCAAGCGGGGGGATCCTCCTACAATGAGCAGTTCTTC; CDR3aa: CASSQAGGSSYNEQFF
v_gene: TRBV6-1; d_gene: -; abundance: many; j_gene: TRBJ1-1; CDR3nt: TGTGCCAGCAGTGTAAGGACGGGTGAAGCTTTCTTT; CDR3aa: CASSVRTGEAFF
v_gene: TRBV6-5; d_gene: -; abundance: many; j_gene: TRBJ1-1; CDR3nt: TGTGCCAGCAGCCGCGGGGCAGTTCTAAAAAACACTGAAGCTTTCTTT; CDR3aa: CASSRGAVLKNTEAFF
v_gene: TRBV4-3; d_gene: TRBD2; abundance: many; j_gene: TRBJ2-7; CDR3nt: TGCGCCAGCAGCCAATATAGCGGGGGGGCCTACGAGCAGTACTTC; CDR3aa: CASSQYSGGAYEQYF
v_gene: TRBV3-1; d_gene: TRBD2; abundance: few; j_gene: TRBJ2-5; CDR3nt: TGTGCCAGCAGCCACTACTATAGCGGGGGGGTACAAGAGACCCAGTACTTC; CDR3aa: CASSHYYSGGVQETQYF
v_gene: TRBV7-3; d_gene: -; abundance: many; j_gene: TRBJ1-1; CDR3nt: TGTGCCAGCAGCCTACGTGAGGGGACTGAAGCTTTCTTT; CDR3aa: CASSLREGTEAFF
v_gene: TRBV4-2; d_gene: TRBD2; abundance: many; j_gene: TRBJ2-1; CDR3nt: TGTGCCAGCAGCCGACCGCGTACTAGCGGGGGAAATGAGCAGTTCTTC; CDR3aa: CASSRPRTSGGNEQFF
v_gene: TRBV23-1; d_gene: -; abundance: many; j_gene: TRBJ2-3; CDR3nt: TGCGCCAGCAGTCAACCGAGCACAAACTACCGCGGGGATACGCAGTATTTT; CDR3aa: CASSQPSTNYRGDTQYF
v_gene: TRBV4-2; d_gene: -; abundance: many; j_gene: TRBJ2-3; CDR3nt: TGTGCCAGCAGCCAAGATGGTGGCGGGGTTGCCGCAGATACGCAGTATTTT; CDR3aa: CASSQDGGGVAADTQYF
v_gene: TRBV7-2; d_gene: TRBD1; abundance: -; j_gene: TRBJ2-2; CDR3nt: TGTGCCAGCAGCTTAGCGGGGAACAGGGGGCTCTCCGGGGAGCTGTTTTTT; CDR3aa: CASSLAGNRGLSGELFF
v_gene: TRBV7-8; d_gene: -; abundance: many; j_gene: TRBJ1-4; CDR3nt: TGTGCCAGCAGCCACAGGGAGAAGGGTGAAAAACTGTTTTTT; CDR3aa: CASSHREKGEKLFF
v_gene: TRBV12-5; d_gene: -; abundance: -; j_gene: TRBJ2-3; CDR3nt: TGTGCTAGTGGCCCCGGAGGAGGGAGAGGGGCAGATACGCAGTATTTT; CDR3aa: CASGPGGGRGADTQYF
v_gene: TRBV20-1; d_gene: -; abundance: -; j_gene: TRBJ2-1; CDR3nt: TGCAGTGCTAGAGATTTAATGATGGAGACAGGCGAATCAAATGAGCAGTTCTTC; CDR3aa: CSARDLMMETGESNEQFF
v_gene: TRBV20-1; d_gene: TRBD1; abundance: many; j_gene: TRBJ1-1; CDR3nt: TGCAGTGCAGACGGGACAGTGGGTTCCCCTATGAACACTGAAGCTTTCTTT; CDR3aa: CSADGTVGSPMNTEAFF
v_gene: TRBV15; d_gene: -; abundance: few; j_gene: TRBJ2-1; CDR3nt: TGTGCCACCAGCAGAGAACTTAGGACAACTGGTGAGCAGTTCTTC; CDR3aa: CATSRELRTTGEQFF
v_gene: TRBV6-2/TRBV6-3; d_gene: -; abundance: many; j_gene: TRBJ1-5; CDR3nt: TGTGCCAGCAGTTACCGTCAGCAGCCCCAGCATTTT; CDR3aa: CASSYRQQPQHF
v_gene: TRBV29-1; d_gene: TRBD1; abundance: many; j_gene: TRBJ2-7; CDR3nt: TGCAGCGTTGGACGGGACAGACCCTACGAGCAGTACTTC; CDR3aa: CSVGRDRPYEQYF
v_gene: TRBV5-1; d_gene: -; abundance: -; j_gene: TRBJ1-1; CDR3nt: TGCGCCAGCAGCACCGGGACACAGAACACTGAAGCTTTCTTT; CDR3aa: CASSTGTQNTEAFF
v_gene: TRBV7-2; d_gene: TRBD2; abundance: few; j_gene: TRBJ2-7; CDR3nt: TGTGCCAGCAGCTTAGGGTGGGGCGTCCAGCGGGGGGCCCCCTTCTACGAGCAGTACTTC; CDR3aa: CASSLGWGVQRGAPFYEQYF
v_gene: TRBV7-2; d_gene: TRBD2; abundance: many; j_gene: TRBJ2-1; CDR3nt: TGTGCCAGCAGCTTACGGGGCGGGGGGGCCGGTGAGCAGTTCTTC; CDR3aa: CASSLRGGGAGEQFF
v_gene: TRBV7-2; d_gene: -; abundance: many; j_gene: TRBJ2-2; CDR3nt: TGTGCCAGCAGCGCTTGGGACCAGGGTACCGGGGAGCTGTTTTTT; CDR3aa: CASSAWDQGTGELFF
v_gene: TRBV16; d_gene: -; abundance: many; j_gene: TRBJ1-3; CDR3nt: TGTGCCAGCAGCCAATCGACTGGAAACACCATATATTTT; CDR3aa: CASSQSTGNTIYF
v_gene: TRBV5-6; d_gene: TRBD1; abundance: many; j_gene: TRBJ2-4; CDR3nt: TGTGCCAGCAGCTCCGATCCGGGACAGGGACCCCGCTTC; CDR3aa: CASSSDPGQGPRF
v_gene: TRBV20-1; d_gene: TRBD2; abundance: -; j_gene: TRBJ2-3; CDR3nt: TGCAGTGCTAGAGAACCGCGGGGGGGTTCGAATACGCAGTATTTT; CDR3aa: CSAREPRGGSNTQYF